Shown below are 22 T cell receptor beta chains from a single sample sequenced in a study of T-cell reconstitution after alpha-beta-depleted transplantation in children. Library preparation (for TCRbeta) was performed with unique molecular identifiers. Via MiXCR, TCRdb re-called the PCR reads, giving one row per CDR3 protein. This sample has 500,000 to 750,000 distinct CDR3 sequences, with 25% to 30% found just once. The sequencing used PBMCs, collected before TCRalphabeta/CD19-depleted stem cell transplant. Every receptor here comes from a boy in the first two years of life with Wiskott-Aldrich syndrome, due to receive a stem cell transplant.

This rearrangement joins TRBV20-1 to TRBJ2-7; the match to TRBD1 covers 9 bases. CDR3 size: 15 residues. Germline V CDR1 and CDR2: DFQATT, SNEGSKA (reference sequence). The V segment lost 0 bases and the J segment 2 bases; nucleotides outside the gene matches: 5. The CDR3 nucleotides are TGCAGTGCTAGAGACGGACAGGGGCGAGCCTACGAGCAGTACTTC. Its translation is CSARDGQGRAYEQYF.

The chain has TRBV21-1 and TRBJ2-2; the D call in the table, TRBD1, was not verified against the DNA. TRBV21-1 is deemed a pseudogene. This CDR3 contains 17 residues. CDR3: CASTLTGSGILTGELFF. For the CDR3, the DNA is TGTGCCAGCACCCTGACAGGGTCGGGGATTTTAACCGGGGAGCTGTTTTTT.

This clonotype has just a few counts. This chain links TRBV5-1 with TRBJ2-7; no definite D call. CDR3 length equals 12 residues. V was clipped by 2 bases and J by 5 bases, with 8 bases between them. Germline CDR1 SGHRS, CDR2 YFSETQ. The DNA for the CDR3 is TGCGCCAGCAGCTTTAATCGGGACGAGCAGTACTTC. As protein: CASSFNRDEQYF.

The chain joins TRBV20-1 to TRBJ2-7; 7 bases align to TRBD1. J gave up 1 base and V 0 bases, and 9 bases lay outside the gene matches. Per germline, CDR1 DFQATT and CDR2 SNEGSKA (reference sequence). The CDR3 sequence is 16 residues long. CDR3 DNA sequence: TGCAGTGCTAGAGATCCCTACAGGGGCAATTCCTACGAGCAGTACTTC. The encoded protein is CSARDPYRGNSYEQYF.

V and J are TRBV5-1 and TRBJ2-7, with D possibly being TRBD2 (5 bases). CDR3 length: 15 residues. V was trimmed by 0 bases and J by 0 bases, leaving 10 bases between them. Germline V gene data show CDR1 as SGHRS and CDR2 as YFSETQ. Here the CDR3 reads CASSLGGSHSYEQYF. The DNA for the CDR3 is TGCGCCAGCAGCTTGGGAGGGAGCCACTCCTACGAGCAGTACTTC. Looking up the rest from reference TRBV5-1 and TRBJ2-7 gives the full variable domain: KAGVTQTPRYLIKTRGQQVTLSCSPISGHRSVSWYQQTPGQGLQFLFEYFSETQRNKGNFPGRFSGRQFSNSRSEMNVSTLELGDSALYLCASSLGGSHSYEQYFGPGTRLTVT.

This clonotype was found a few times. The chain recombines TRBV20-1 with TRBJ1-5; maybe TRBD1 (6 bases). Per germline, CDR1 DFQATT and CDR2 SNEGSKA (reference sequence). V gave up 5 bases and J gave up 5 bases, with 13 bases separating them. This CDR3 comprises 13 residues. The CDR3 DNA reads TGCAGTGCTGGGGGGGGGCTTGATCAGCCCCAGCATTTT. Encoded protein: CSAGGGLDQPQHF.

The chain is built from TRBV27 and TRBJ2-3, with D possibly being TRBD2 (5 bases). The CDR3 contains 17 residues. Germline CDR1 MNHEY, CDR2 SMNVEV (reference sequence). V was pared by 5 bases and J by 0 bases, with 18 bases between. The CDR3 bases are TGTGCCAGCAGTCCCCAGCGTAGGAGGCCTAGCACAGATACGCAGTATTTT. It translates to CASSPQRRRPSTDTQYF.

In its sample, this clonotype was seen a few times. The chain couples TRBV5-1 to TRBJ2-1, with TRBD2 matching 9 bases. The CDR3 totals 17 residues. CDR1 SGHRS and CDR2 YFSETQ come from the germline V gene. V lost 1 base to trimming and J lost 1 base; unmatched junction nucleotides: 6. As DNA, the CDR3 is TGCGCCAGCAGCTTGTCAGCGGGAGGAATTTCCTACAATGAGCAGTTCTTC. Translating gives CASSLSAGGISYNEQFF.

This clonotype was observed a handful of times. The gene calls are TRBV27 and TRBJ2-7; the D call may be TRBD1 or TRBD2 (5 bases each). CDR3 length equals 15 residues. The ends were cut back, 8 bases at V and 5 bases at J, with 22 bases in the middle. Looked up from germline, CDR1 is MNHEY and CDR2 is SMNVEV (reference sequence). CDR3 in amino acids: CASRSPGMVEDEQYF. In nucleotides, the CDR3 is TGTGCCAGCCGGTCGCCAGGGATGGTGGAGGACGAGCAGTACTTC.

The table lists this clonotype with a few counts. The V call is TRBV5-5, the J call TRBJ2-7; 8 nucleotides agree with TRBD1. There are 17 residues in the CDR3. Germline V lookup: CDR1 SGHKS, CDR2 YYEKEE (reference sequence). V was pared by 0 bases and J by 5 bases, with 13 bases of the junction left unmatched. Here the CDR3 reads CASSLAHSGTGINEQYF. CDR3 bases: TGTGCCAGCAGCTTGGCCCACTCCGGGACAGGTATCAACGAGCAGTACTTC.

This clonotype was observed many times. The chain employs TRBV28 and TRBJ2-7, with 10 nucleotides matching TRBD1. The J segment lost 3 bases and the V segment lost 2 bases, leaving 4 bases of the junction unmatched. This CDR3 contains 15 residues. Germline V gene sequence: CDR1 MDHEN, CDR2 SYDVKM. CDR3 protein: CASSLTGTGDYEQYF. As DNA, the CDR3 is TGTGCCAGCAGTTTAACTGGGACAGGGGACTACGAGCAGTACTTC.

The rearrangement uses TRBV6-1 and TRBJ2-1, with a weak D call TRBD2 (6 bases). CDR3 length: 16 amino acids. Germline V lookup: CDR1 MNHNS, CDR2 SASEGT. The V gene lost 4 bases and the J gene lost 8 bases, with 21 bases spanning the gap. The CDR3: CASSAPLFGSVDEQFF. CDR3 bases: TGTGCCAGCAGTGCCCCCCTCTTCGGGAGCGTGGATGAGCAGTTCTTC.

CDR3 DNA: TGCGCCAGCAGCTTGAGGCCGGGGGAGGAGCAGTACTTC. As protein: CASSLRPGEEQYF. This chain joins TRBV5-1 and TRBJ2-7; weak D call: TRBD2 (6 bases). The germline V and J ends were trimmed by 1 base and 7 bases, with 12 bases remaining between them. Germline CDR1 SGHRS, CDR2 YFSETQ. This CDR3 is 13 amino acids long.

The chain couples TRBV29-1 to TRBJ2-2; 8 nucleotides line up with TRBD2. Germline V gene sequence: CDR1 SQVTM, CDR2 ANQGSEA. Trimming removed 7 bases from V and 6 bases from J; junction bases left unmatched: 10. The CDR3 covers 14 residues. CDR3 amino acids: CSAAASGRAGELFF. The CDR3 DNA reads as TGCAGCGCCGCGGCTAGCGGGCGAGCCGGGGAGCTGTTTTTT.

The chain uses TRBV20-1 and TRBJ2-7, with 9 bases matching TRBD2. The ends lost 6 bases at V and 1 base at J; junction bases unmatched: 10. Germline V gene lookup returns CDR1 DFQATT and CDR2 SNEGSKA (reference sequence). There are 15 residues in the CDR3. CDR3 bases: TGCAGTGCCCTGGGACTAGCCAGAAGGTCCTACGAGCAGTACTTC. Amino acids: CSALGLARRSYEQYF.

In this sample, this clonotype turned up a few times. V gene TRBV12-3 or TRBV12-4 combines with J gene TRBJ2-2; a weak D match, TRBD1 (5 bases). Trimming cost V 6 bases and J 7 bases, with 15 bases left between them. The CDR3 is 14 amino acids. The CDR3 loop is CASRKTDGIGELFF. The CDR3 DNA is TGTGCCAGCAGGAAGACAGATGGGATCGGGGAGCTGTTTTTT.

There are a few counts of this clonotype. The rearrangement uses TRBV27 and TRBJ2-7; D may correspond to TRBD1 or TRBD2 (5 bases each). Trimming cost V 6 bases and J 1 base, with 16 bases left between them. Germline V gene lookup returns CDR1 MNHEY and CDR2 SMNVEV (reference sequence). This CDR3 contains 15 residues. The DNA of the CDR3 is TGTGCCAGCAGCCGCCTCGGGGCGGTTTCCTACGAGCAGTACTTC. Amino acids: CASSRLGAVSYEQYF.

The V and J genes are TRBV5-1 and TRBJ1-2; no reliable D call. V lost 4 bases and J lost 3, with 13 bases in between. CDR3 length: 14 residues. The germline CDR1 and CDR2 sequences are SGHRS and YFSETQ. CDR3 in amino acids: CASSPGGRDYGYTF. CDR3 coding DNA: TGCGCCAGCAGCCCCGGTGGGCGCGACTATGGCTACACCTTC. The full variable domain, completed using reference TRBV5-1 and TRBJ1-2, is KAGVTQTPRYLIKTRGQQVTLSCSPISGHRSVSWYQQTPGQGLQFLFEYFSETQRNKGNFPGRFSGRQFSNSRSEMNVSTLELGDSALYLCASSPGGRDYGYTFGSGTRLTVV.

CDR3 in DNA: TGCGCCAGCAGCTCCGGGACTCCGGGGAACTACGAGCAGTACTTC. Translating it yields CASSSGTPGNYEQYF. The chain uses TRBV5-1 and TRBJ2-7; perhaps TRBD2 as D (6 bases). The V end was cut by 3 bases, the J end by 3 bases, with 16 bases between. The CDR3 extends over 15 amino acids. Germline V gene lookup returns CDR1 SGHRS and CDR2 YFSETQ.

This clonotype was counted a few times. The V and J genes are TRBV5-1 and TRBJ1-2; D possibly corresponds to TRBD1 (6 bases). Germline V gives CDR1 SGHRS, CDR2 YFSETQ. V lost 5 bases, J lost 5 bases, and 16 bases lay in between. The CDR3 has 14 amino acids. This CDR3 is CASSKGGSSYGYTF. In DNA form, the CDR3 reads TGCGCCAGCAGTAAGGGGGGAAGCTCGTATGGCTACACCTTC.

Only a few counts were recorded for this clonotype. The chain combines TRBV5-1 with TRBJ2-3; D not resolved. Trimming pared 1 base from V and 2 bases from J, leaving 5 bases between. Germline V gene lookup returns CDR1 SGHRS and CDR2 YFSETQ. The CDR3 extends over 13 amino acids. CDR3 region: CASSLPYTDTQYF. The DNA for the CDR3 is TGCGCCAGCAGCTTGCCGTACACAGATACGCAGTATTTT. Complete variable domain (other parts from reference TRBV5-1 and TRBJ2-3): KAGVTQTPRYLIKTRGQQVTLSCSPISGHRSVSWYQQTPGQGLQFLFEYFSETQRNKGNFPGRFSGRQFSNSRSEMNVSTLELGDSALYLCASSLPYTDTQYFGPGTRLTVL.

The chain uses TRBV20-1 and TRBJ2-7; 11 nucleotides align to TRBD1. Germline V gives CDR1 DFQATT, CDR2 SNEGSKA (reference sequence). The CDR3 extends over 12 amino acids. Trimming removed 1 base from V and 9 bases from J; junction bases left unmatched: 2. The CDR3 reads CSARVGQGVQYF. CDR3 DNA sequence: TGCAGTGCTAGAGTGGGACAGGGGGTGCAGTACTTC.